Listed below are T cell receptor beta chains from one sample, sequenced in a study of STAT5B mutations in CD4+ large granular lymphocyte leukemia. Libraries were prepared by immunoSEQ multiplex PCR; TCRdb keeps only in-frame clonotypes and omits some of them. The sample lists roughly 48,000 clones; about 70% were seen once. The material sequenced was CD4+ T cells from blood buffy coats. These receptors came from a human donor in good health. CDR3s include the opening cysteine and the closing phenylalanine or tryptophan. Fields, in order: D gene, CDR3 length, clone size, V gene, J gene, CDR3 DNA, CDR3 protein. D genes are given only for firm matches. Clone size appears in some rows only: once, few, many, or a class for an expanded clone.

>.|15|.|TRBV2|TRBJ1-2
TGTGCCAGCAGTGGGGTACTGGGGGCCCAAGAGAGCTACACCTTC
CASSGVLGAQESYTF
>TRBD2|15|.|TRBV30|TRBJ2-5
TGTGCCTGGGGAGGCGTAGCGGGGGCTGGAGAGACCCAGTACTTC
CAWGGVAGAGETQYF
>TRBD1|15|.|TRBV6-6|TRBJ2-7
TGTGCCAGCAGTTACGGGGACAGGGACGGGAGGGAGCAGTACTTC
CASSYGDRDGREQYF
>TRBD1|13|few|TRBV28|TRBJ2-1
TGTGCCAGCAGGACAGGGGGGTACAATGAGCAGTTCTTC
CASRTGGYNEQFF
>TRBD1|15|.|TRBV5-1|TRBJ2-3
TGCGCCAGCAGCTTGTGGGGACAGGGCACAGATACGCAGTATTTT
CASSLWGQGTDTQYF
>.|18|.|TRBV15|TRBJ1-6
TGTGCCACCAGCAGAGATGCACCAGTGAGCTCCTATAATTCACCCCTCCACTTT
CATSRDAPVSSYNSPLHF
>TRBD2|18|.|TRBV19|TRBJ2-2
TGTGCCAGTAAGCCGGGGGGTATTCTTATGGTGGACACCGGGGAGCTGTTTTTT
CASKPGGILMVDTGELFF
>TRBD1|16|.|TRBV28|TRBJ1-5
TGTGCCATCAAAAATTCACGCGACAGGGGTAATCAGCCCCAGCATTTT
CAIKNSRDRGNQPQHF
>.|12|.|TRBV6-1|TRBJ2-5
TGTGCCAGCAGGTCGGGGGTAGAGACCCAGTACTTC
CASRSGVETQYF
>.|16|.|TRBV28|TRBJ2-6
TGTGCCAGCAGCCCCCAGGGGTTACCTGGGGCCAACGTCCTGACTTTC
CASSPQGLPGANVLTF
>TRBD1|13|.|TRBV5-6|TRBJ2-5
TGTGCCAGCAGCTTGAAACAGGGGGAGACCCAGTACTTC
CASSLKQGETQYF
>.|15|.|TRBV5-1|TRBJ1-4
TGCGCCAGCAGCGCCCCCGAGACAGGCAATGAAAAACTGTTTTTT
CASSAPETGNEKLFF
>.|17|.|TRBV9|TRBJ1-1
TGTGCCAGCAGCGCCGACGTGGGGGTTGGGATGAACACTGAAGCTTTCTTT
CASSADVGVGMNTEAFF
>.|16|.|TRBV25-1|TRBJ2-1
TGTGCCAGCAGTGAAGGAGGGGGGGGCTTCTACAATGAGCAGTTCTTC
CASSEGGGGFYNEQFF
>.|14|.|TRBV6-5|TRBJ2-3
TGTGCCAGCAGTTACTCGACATGGGGAGATACGCAGTATTTT
CASSYSTWGDTQYF
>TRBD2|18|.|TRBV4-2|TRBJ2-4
TGTGCCAGCAGCCAAAATCTAGCGGGGGGTGACGCCAAAAACATTCAGTACTTC
CASSQNLAGGDAKNIQYF
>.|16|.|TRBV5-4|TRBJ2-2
TGTGCCAGCACCCTTGGAGGTTCGGCGAACACCGGGGAGCTGTTTTTT
CASTLGGSANTGELFF
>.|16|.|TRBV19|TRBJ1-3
TGTGCCAGTAGTTCGTCGAGGGGTGTATCTGGAAACACCATATATTTT
CASSSSRGVSGNTIYF
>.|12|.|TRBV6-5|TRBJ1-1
TGTGCCAGCAGTTCAGAAGGCCATGAAGCTTTCTTT
CASSSEGHEAFF
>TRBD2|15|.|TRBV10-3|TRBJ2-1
TGTGCCATCAGTGAGTCTACTAGCGGGGACAATGAGCAGTTCTTC
CAISESTSGDNEQFF
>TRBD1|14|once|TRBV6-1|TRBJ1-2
TGTGCCAGCAGCGTAGACAGGGGCAACTATGGCTACACCTTC
CASSVDRGNYGYTF
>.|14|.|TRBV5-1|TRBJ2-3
TGCGCCAGCAGCTCGGGGCAGGACACAGATACGCAGTATTTT
CASSSGQDTDTQYF
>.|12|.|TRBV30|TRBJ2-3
TGTGCCTGGAGTGCGGAAGGGGATACGCAGTATTTT
CAWSAEGDTQYF
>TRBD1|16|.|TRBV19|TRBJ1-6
TGTGCCAGTAACCCGAGGGACAGGTCTGGTAATTCACCCCTCCACTTT
CASNPRDRSGNSPLHF
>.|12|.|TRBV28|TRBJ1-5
TGTGCCAGCAGTTTATGGAGTCAGCCCCAGCATTTT
CASSLWSQPQHF
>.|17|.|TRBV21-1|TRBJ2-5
TGTGCCAGCAGCAAACTCCTGGGGGGGGGCCACCAAGAGACCCAGTACTTC
CASSKLLGGGHQETQYF
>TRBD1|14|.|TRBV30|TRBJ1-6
TGTGCCTGGAGTGTGACAGGGGGAAACTCACCCCTCCACTTT
CAWSVTGGNSPLHF
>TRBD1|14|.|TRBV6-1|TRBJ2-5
TGTGCCAGCAGTGTCGGACAGGGGAGGGAGACCCAGTACTTC
CASSVGQGRETQYF
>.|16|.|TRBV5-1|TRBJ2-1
TGCGCCAGCAGCTTGGCCTTGGGGGACTCCTACAATGAGCAGTTCTTC
CASSLALGDSYNEQFF